The entry below describes one T cell receptor (beta chain). As yet, its antigen is unknown. Compared with germline, one end of the junction differs, possibly owing to a read error. It was autoimmune disease history or systemic immunosuppression that excluded patients. TCRdb keeps only in-frame clones here, not all; method: immunoSEQ multiplex PCR. The sample records about 58,000 clones, roughly 85% being singletons. The CDR3 loop spans 12 amino acids. Germline CDR1 reads GTSNPN; CDR2 reads SVGIG (reference sequence). The record originates from a study of OX40 agonist ivuxolimab in advanced cancers. Study in general: As their treatment, patients were administered ivuxolimab, an agonistic anti-OX40 (CD134) antibody. Dose-escalation patients suffered from hepatocellular carcinoma, melanoma, renal cell or head and neck cancer.

Overall study findings and caveats: Compared with CD4+, CD8+ T cells on average had more expanded clones.

The rearrangement joins TRBV30 to TRBJ2-3; D may be TRBD2 (6 bases). The sequence was obtained from an adult with an advanced solid tumor such as melanoma, head and neck, liver or kidney cancer. The sequenced sample was CD4+ or CD8+ T cells sorted from blood, obtained in a trial of the OX40 agonist ivuxolimab. CDR3 loop: CAWSVNLGGTDF. The DNA for the CDR3 is TGTGCCTGGAGTGTAAATCTGGGGGGTACGGATTTT.